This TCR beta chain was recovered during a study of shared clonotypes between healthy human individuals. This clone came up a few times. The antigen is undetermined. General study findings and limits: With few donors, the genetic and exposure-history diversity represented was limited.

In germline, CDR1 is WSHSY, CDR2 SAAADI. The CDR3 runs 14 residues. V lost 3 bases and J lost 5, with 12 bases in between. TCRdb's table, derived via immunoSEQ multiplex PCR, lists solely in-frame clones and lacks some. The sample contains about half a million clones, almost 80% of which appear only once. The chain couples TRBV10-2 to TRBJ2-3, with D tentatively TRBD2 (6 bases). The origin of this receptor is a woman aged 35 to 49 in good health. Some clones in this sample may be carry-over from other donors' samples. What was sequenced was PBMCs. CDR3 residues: CASSETGVGDTQYF. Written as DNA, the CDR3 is TGCGCCAGCAGTGAAACGGGAGTTGGAGATACGCAGTATTTT.